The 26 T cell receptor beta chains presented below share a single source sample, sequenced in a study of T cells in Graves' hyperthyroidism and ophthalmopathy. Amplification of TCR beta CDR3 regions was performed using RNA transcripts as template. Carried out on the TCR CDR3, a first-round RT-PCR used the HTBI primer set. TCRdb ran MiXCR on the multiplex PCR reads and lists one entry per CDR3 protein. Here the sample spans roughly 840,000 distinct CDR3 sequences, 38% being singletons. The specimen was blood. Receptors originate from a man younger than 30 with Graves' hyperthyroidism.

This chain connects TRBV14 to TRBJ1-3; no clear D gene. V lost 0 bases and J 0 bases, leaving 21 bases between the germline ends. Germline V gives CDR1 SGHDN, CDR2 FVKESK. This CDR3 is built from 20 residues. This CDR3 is CASSQEMDKGISSSGNTIYF. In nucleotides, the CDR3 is TGTGCCAGCAGCCAAGAAATGGATAAGGGCATTTCCAGCTCTGGAAACACCATATATTTT.

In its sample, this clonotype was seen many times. CDR3 DNA: TGTGCCAGCAGCGCGCCCCGCGGGGAGCTGTTTTTT. Encoded protein: CASSAPRGELFF. The chain joins TRBV7-9 to TRBJ2-2; no clear D gene. Germline V gives CDR1 SEHNR, CDR2 FQNEAQ (reference sequence). The CDR3 spans 12 residues. Trimming cost V 5 bases and J 7 bases, with 8 bases left between them.

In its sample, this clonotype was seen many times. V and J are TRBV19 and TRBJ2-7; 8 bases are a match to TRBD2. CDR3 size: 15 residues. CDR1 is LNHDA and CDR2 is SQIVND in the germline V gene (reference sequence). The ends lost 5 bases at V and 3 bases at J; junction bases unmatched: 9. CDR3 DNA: TGTGCCAGTAGTGCTAGCGGGTCCGGTGGCTACGAGCAGTACTTC. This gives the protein CASSASGSGGYEQYF.

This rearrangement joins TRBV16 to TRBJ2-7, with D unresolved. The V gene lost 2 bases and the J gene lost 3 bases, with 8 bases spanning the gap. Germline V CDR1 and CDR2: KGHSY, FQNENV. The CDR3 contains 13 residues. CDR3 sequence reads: CASSQNSYYEQYF. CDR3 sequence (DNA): TGTGCCAGCAGCCAAAACTCCTACTACGAGCAGTACTTC.

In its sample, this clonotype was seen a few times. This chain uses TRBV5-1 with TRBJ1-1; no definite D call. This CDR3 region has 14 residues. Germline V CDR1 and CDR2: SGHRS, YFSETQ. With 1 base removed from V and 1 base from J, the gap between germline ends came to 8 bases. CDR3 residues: CASSLNTQNTEAFF. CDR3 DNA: TGCGCCAGCAGCTTGAACACCCAGAACACTGAAGCTTTCTTT. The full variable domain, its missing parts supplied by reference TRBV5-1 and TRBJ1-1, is KAGVTQTPRYLIKTRGQQVTLSCSPISGHRSVSWYQQTPGQGLQFLFEYFSETQRNKGNFPGRFSGRQFSNSRSEMNVSTLELGDSALYLCASSLNTQNTEAFFGQGTRLTVV.

The CDR3 spells CASRPQGLWPQHF. DNA for the CDR3: TGTGCCAGCAGACCACAGGGATTGTGGCCCCAGCATTTT. The rearrangement joins TRBV28 to TRBJ1-5, with D perhaps TRBD1 (6 bases). Germline V CDR1 and CDR2: MDHEN, SYDVKM. CDR3 length: 13 residues. V lost 6 bases and J lost 9, with 15 bases in between.

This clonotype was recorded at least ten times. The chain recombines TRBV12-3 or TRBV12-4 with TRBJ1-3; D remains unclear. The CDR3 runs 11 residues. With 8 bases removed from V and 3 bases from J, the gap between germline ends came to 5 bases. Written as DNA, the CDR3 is TGTGCCAGCTCCTTTGGAAACACCATATATTTT. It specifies CASSFGNTIYF.

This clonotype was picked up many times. This CDR3 reads CASTAGTVNTEAFF. Here the CDR3 DNA reads TGTGCCAGCACGGCCGGGACGGTGAACACTGAAGCTTTCTTT. The rearrangement joins TRBV12-3 or TRBV12-4 to TRBJ1-1; maybe TRBD1 (5 bases). The CDR3 consists of 14 residues. V was cut by 7 bases and J by 0 bases, with 12 bases left in between.

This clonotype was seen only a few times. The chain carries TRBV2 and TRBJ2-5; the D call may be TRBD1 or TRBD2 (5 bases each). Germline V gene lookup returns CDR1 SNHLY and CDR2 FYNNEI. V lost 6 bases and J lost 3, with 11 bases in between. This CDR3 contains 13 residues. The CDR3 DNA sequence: TGTGCCAGCAGAACCGGGGCGAAAGAGACCCAGTACTTC. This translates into CASRTGAKETQYF.

DNA of the CDR3: TGTGCCACCAGTGACCCTAGCGGGAGTAATGAGCAGTTCTTC. Translation gives CATSDPSGSNEQFF. The chain is built from TRBV24-1 and TRBJ2-1, with 10 bases that match TRBD2. Germline V gene sequence: CDR1 KGHDR, CDR2 SFDVKD. Trimming cost V 4 bases and J 7 bases; bases outside gene matches: 3. This CDR3 is 14 amino acids long.

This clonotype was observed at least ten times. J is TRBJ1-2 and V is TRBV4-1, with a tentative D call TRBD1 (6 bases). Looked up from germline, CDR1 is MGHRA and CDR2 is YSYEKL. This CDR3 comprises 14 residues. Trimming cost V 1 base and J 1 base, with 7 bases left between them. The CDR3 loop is CASSQGQVNYGYTF. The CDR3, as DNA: TGCGCCAGCAGCCAAGGACAGGTTAACTATGGCTACACCTTC.

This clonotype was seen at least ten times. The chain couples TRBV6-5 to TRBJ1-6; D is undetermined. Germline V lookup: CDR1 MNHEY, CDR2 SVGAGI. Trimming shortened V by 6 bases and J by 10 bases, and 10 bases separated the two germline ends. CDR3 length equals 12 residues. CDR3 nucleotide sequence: TGTGCCAGCAGGGGAGGTCAGTCACCCCTCCACTTT. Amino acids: CASRGGQSPLHF.

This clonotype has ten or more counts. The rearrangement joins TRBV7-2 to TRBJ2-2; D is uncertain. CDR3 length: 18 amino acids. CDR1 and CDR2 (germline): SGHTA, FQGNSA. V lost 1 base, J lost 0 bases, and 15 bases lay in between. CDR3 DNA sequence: TGTGCCAGCAGCTTAGACCCAGCCTCACTCGCGAACACCGGGGAGCTGTTTTTT. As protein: CASSLDPASLANTGELFF.

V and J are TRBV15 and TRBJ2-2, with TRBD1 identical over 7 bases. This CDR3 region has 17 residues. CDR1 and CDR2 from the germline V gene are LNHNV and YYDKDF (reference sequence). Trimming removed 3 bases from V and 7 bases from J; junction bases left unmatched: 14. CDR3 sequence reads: CATSSPLVTGSGGELFF. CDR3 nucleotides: TGTGCCACCAGCAGCCCCCTTGTGACAGGGTCAGGCGGGGAGCTGTTTTTT.

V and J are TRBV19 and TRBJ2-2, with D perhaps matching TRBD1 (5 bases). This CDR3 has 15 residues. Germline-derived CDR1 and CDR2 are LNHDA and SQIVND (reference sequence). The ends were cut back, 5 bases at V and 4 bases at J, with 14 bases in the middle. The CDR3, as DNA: TGTGCCAGTAGTGTGGGCAGGGCAGGCACCGGGGAGCTGTTTTTT. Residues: CASSVGRAGTGELFF.

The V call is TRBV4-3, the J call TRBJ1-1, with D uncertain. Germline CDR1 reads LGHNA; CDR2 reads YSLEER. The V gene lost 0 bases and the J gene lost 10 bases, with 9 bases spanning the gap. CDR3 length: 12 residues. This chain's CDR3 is CASSQDVGGAFF. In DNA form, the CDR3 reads TGCGCCAGCAGCCAAGATGTCGGCGGAGCTTTCTTT.

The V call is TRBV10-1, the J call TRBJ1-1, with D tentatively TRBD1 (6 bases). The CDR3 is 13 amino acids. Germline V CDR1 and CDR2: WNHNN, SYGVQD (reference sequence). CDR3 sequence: CAKWGLSDTEAFF. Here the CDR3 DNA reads TGCGCAAAGTGGGGGCTGAGCGACACTGAAGCTTTCTTT.

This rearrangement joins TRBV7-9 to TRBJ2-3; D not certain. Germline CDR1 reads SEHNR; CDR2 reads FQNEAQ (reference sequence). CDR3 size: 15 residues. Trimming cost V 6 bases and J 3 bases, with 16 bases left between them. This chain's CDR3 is CASSVEEGVTDTQYF. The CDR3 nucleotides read TGTGCCAGCAGTGTTGAAGAAGGAGTTACAGATACGCAGTATTTT. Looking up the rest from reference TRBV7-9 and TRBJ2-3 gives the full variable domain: DTGVSQNPRHKITKRGQNVTFRCDPISEHNRLYWYRQTLGQGPEFLTYFQNEAQLEKSRLLSDRFSAERPKGSFSTLEIQRTEQGDSAMYLCASSVEEGVTDTQYFGPGTRLTVL.

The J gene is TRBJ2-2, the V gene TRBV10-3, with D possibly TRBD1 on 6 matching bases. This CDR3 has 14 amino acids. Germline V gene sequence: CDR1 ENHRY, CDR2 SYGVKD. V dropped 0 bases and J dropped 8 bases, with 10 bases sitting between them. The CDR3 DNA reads TGTGCCATCAGTGAGTCAGAGGGGACAGGGGAGCTGTTTTTT. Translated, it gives CAISESEGTGELFF.

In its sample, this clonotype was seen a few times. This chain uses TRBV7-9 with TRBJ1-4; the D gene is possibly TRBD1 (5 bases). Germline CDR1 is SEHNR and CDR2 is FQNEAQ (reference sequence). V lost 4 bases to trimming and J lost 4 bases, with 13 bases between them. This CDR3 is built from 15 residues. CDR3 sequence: CASSSGTGSNEKLFF. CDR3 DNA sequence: TGTGCCAGCAGCTCCGGGACGGGGAGTAATGAAAAACTGTTTTTT.

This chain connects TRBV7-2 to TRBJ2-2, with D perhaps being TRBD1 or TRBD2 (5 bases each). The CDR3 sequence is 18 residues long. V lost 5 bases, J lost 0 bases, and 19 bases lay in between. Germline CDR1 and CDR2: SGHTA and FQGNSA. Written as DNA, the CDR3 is TGTGCCAGCAGCCGAGAGGTGGGGCGGGTCGCGAACACCGGGGAGCTGTTTTTT. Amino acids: CASSREVGRVANTGELFF.

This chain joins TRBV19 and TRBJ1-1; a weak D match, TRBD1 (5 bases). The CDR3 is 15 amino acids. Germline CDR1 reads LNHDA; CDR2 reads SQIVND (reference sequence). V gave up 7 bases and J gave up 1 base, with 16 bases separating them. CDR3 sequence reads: CASMWTSDGNTEAFF. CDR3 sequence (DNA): TGTGCCAGTATGTGGACATCGGATGGGAACACTGAAGCTTTCTTT. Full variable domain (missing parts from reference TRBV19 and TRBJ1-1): DGGITQSPKYLFRKEGQNVTLSCEQNLNHDAMYWYRQDPGQGLRLIYYSQIVNDFQKGDIAEGYSVSREKKESFPLTVTSAQKNPTAFYLCASMWTSDGNTEAFFGQGTRLTVV.

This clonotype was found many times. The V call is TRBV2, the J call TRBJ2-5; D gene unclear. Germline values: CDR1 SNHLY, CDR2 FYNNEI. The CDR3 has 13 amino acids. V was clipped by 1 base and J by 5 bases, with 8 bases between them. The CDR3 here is CASSEGVGETQYF. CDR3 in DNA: TGTGCCAGCAGTGAAGGAGTGGGGGAGACCCAGTACTTC.

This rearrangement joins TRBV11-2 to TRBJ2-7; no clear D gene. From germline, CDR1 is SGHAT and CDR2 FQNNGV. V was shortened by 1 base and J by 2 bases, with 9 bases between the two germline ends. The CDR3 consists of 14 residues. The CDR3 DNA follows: TGTGCCAGCAGCTTAGTAAGGGTACCCTACGAGCAGTACTTC. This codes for CASSLVRVPYEQYF. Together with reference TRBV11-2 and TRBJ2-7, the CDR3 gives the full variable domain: EAGVAQSPRYKIIEKRQSVAFWCNPISGHATLYWYQQILGQGPKLLIQFQNNGVVDDSQLPKDRFSAERLKGVDSTLKIQPAKLEDSAVYLCASSLVRVPYEQYFGPGTRLTVT.

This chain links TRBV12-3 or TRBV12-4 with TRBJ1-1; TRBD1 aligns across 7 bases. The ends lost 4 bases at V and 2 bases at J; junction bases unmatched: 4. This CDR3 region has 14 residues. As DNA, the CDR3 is TGTGCCAGCAGTTCAGGGGGGATAAACACTGAAGCTTTCTTT. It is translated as CASSSGGINTEAFF.

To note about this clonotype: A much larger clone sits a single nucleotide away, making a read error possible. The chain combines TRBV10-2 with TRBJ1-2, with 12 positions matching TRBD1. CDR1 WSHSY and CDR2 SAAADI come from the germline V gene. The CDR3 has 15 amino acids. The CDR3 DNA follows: TGCGCCGGCAGTTTCCCGGGACAGGGGGCGGAAGGCTACACCTTC. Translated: CAGSFPGQGAEGYTF.